Listed below are T cell receptor beta chains from one sample, sequenced in a study of cytomegalovirus exposure and HLA in healthy donors. Sequenced by immunoSEQ multiplex PCR; TCRdb stores in-frame clones only, minus some. The sample has 250,000 to 350,000 clones; 80% are singletons. The sequencing sample was made of PBMCs. The origin of the receptors is a girl aged 2-10 years in good health and CMV-seronegative. Each CDR3 is given with its conserved first and last residue. The D gene is left open where the match is weak. The listing skips clone size in some rows; elsewhere it reads once, few, many or a size class.

D gene: TRBD1; clone size: -; CDR3 length: 17; J gene: TRBJ1-5; V gene: TRBV27; CDR3 DNA: TGTGCCAGCAGTTGGACGACAGGGGGAGGCTTGATTCAGCCCCAGCATTTT; CDR3 protein: CASSWTTGGGLIQPQHF
D gene: -; clone size: -; CDR3 length: 14; J gene: TRBJ2-2; V gene: TRBV5-6; CDR3 DNA: TGTGCCAGCAGCTTGGAACTGAACACCGGGGAGCTGTTTTTT; CDR3 protein: CASSLELNTGELFF
D gene: TRBD2; clone size: -; CDR3 length: 17; J gene: TRBJ2-1; V gene: TRBV7-9; CDR3 DNA: TGTGCCAGCAGCCGTGGGACTAGCGGGAGGTTTTACAATGAGCAGTTCTTC; CDR3 protein: CASSRGTSGRFYNEQFF
D gene: TRBD2; clone size: -; CDR3 length: 15; J gene: TRBJ2-7; V gene: TRBV2; CDR3 DNA: TGTGCCAGCAGGGAGAAACTAGCGGTCTCCTACGAGCAGTACTTC; CDR3 protein: CASREKLAVSYEQYF
D gene: TRBD2; clone size: once; CDR3 length: 15; J gene: TRBJ2-7; V gene: TRBV4-1; CDR3 DNA: TGCGCCAGCAGCCTAACTAGCGGATCAACCTACGAGCAGTACTTC; CDR3 protein: CASSLTSGSTYEQYF
D gene: -; clone size: -; CDR3 length: 17; J gene: TRBJ2-5; V gene: TRBV14; CDR3 DNA: TGTGCCAGCAGCCAAGATGCTATAGCCTTACGGCAAGAGACCCAGTACTTC; CDR3 protein: CASSQDAIALRQETQYF
D gene: -; clone size: -; CDR3 length: 14; J gene: TRBJ1-5; V gene: TRBV19; CDR3 DNA: TGTGCCAGTAGTATAGTGTTCCGGGATCAGCCCCAGCATTTT; CDR3 protein: CASSIVFRDQPQHF
D gene: -; clone size: -; CDR3 length: 14; J gene: TRBJ2-5; V gene: TRBV7-9; CDR3 DNA: TGTGCCAGCAGCTTAGGGACAGTGGTAGAGACCCAGTACTTC; CDR3 protein: CASSLGTVVETQYF
D gene: -; clone size: once; CDR3 length: 13; J gene: TRBJ1-1; V gene: TRBV5-1; CDR3 DNA: TGCGCCAGCAGCCCCGATGGGGCGACTGAAGCTTTCTTT; CDR3 protein: CASSPDGATEAFF
D gene: -; clone size: -; CDR3 length: 13; J gene: TRBJ1-2; V gene: TRBV5-6; CDR3 DNA: TGTGCCAGCAGCTTGGTTGCAGACTATGGCTACACCTTC; CDR3 protein: CASSLVADYGYTF
D gene: TRBD1; clone size: -; CDR3 length: 19; J gene: TRBJ2-3; V gene: TRBV18; CDR3 DNA: TGTGCCAGCTCACCACCTCCGGGACAGGGGGCGGGTAGCACAGATACGCAGTATTTT; CDR3 protein: CASSPPPGQGAGSTDTQYF
D gene: -; clone size: -; CDR3 length: 15; J gene: TRBJ2-2; V gene: TRBV19; CDR3 DNA: TGTGCCAGTTCGTTTGGGACTGTGGGTACCGGGGAGCTGTTTTTT; CDR3 protein: CASSFGTVGTGELFF
D gene: -; clone size: -; CDR3 length: 16; J gene: TRBJ2-7; V gene: TRBV28; CDR3 DNA: TGTGCCAGCAGTTATACCCGGGAACAGATAACCTACGAGCAGTACTTC; CDR3 protein: CASSYTREQITYEQYF
D gene: TRBD1; clone size: once; CDR3 length: 21; J gene: TRBJ1-6; V gene: TRBV28; CDR3 DNA: TGTGCCAGCAGTTCTTCATACTGGACAGGGGACTCGGGCTCCTATAATTCACCCCTCCACTTT; CDR3 protein: CASSSSYWTGDSGSYNSPLHF
D gene: -; clone size: -; CDR3 length: 17; J gene: TRBJ1-1; V gene: TRBV16; CDR3 DNA: TGTGCCAGCAGCCAAGGTTTATTCTTCGGGGGTGACACTGAAGCTTTCTTT; CDR3 protein: CASSQGLFFGGDTEAFF
D gene: -; clone size: -; CDR3 length: 13; J gene: TRBJ2-1; V gene: TRBV5-1; CDR3 DNA: TGCGCCAGCAGCTTGGAGTCCGGGTATGAGCAGTTCTTC; CDR3 protein: CASSLESGYEQFF
D gene: TRBD1; clone size: -; CDR3 length: 16; J gene: TRBJ2-7; V gene: TRBV30; CDR3 DNA: TGTGCCTGGAGTAAATTCGGGACAGGGGGGACCTACGAGCAGTACTTC; CDR3 protein: CAWSKFGTGGTYEQYF
D gene: -; clone size: -; CDR3 length: 16; J gene: TRBJ1-3; V gene: TRBV18; CDR3 DNA: TGTGCCAGCTCCAACAGGGTTCTCAGCTCTGGAAACACCATATATTTT; CDR3 protein: CASSNRVLSSGNTIYF
D gene: -; clone size: -; CDR3 length: 15; J gene: TRBJ2-3; V gene: TRBV27; CDR3 DNA: TGTGCCAGCAGATCGACACGCCTCGGGGGAGATACGCAGTATTTT; CDR3 protein: CASRSTRLGGDTQYF
D gene: -; clone size: -; CDR3 length: 15; J gene: TRBJ2-3; V gene: TRBV6-5; CDR3 DNA: TGTGCCAGCAGCGACGGGACTCTTTTTTCAGGGACGCAGTATTTT; CDR3 protein: CASSDGTLFSGTQYF
D gene: TRBD1; clone size: -; CDR3 length: 17; J gene: TRBJ1-5; V gene: TRBV12-5; CDR3 DNA: TGTGCTAGTGGTATATCCTCCGGGACAGGATACAATCAGCCCCAGCATTTT; CDR3 protein: CASGISSGTGYNQPQHF
D gene: -; clone size: -; CDR3 length: 15; J gene: TRBJ2-3; V gene: TRBV7-9; CDR3 DNA: TGTGCCAGCAGCCTACGGGACTCAAGAACAGATACGCAGTATTTT; CDR3 protein: CASSLRDSRTDTQYF
D gene: TRBD1; clone size: -; CDR3 length: 15; J gene: TRBJ1-2; V gene: TRBV5-6; CDR3 DNA: TGTGCCAGCAGCTTAAGGGACAGGGGGAACTATGGCTACACCTTC; CDR3 protein: CASSLRDRGNYGYTF
D gene: -; clone size: -; CDR3 length: 14; J gene: TRBJ2-3; V gene: TRBV19; CDR3 DNA: TGTGCCAGTAGTATTGGGAGTACCACAGATACGCAGTATTTT; CDR3 protein: CASSIGSTTDTQYF
D gene: -; clone size: -; CDR3 length: 13; J gene: TRBJ2-3; V gene: TRBV6-1; CDR3 DNA: TGTGCCAGCAGTGGGCTCCTGGTTGAAACGCAGTATTTT; CDR3 protein: CASSGLLVETQYF